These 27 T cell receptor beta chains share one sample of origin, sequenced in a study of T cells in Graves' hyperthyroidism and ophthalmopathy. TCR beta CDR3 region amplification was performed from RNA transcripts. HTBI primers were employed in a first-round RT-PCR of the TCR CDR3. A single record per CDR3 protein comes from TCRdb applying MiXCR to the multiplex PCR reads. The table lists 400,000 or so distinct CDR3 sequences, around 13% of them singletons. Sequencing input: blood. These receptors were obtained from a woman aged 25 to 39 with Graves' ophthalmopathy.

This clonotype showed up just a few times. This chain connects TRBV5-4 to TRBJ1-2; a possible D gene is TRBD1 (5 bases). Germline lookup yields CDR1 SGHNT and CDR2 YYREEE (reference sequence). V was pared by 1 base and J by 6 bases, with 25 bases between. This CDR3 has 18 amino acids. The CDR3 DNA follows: TGTGCCAGCAGCTTGATTTCCCGCGCGACGGCAGGGTATAATGGCTACACCTTC. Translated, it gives CASSLISRATAGYNGYTF.

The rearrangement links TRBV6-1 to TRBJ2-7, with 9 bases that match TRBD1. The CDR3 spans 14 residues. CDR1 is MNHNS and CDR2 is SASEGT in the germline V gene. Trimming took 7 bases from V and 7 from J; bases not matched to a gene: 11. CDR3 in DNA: TGTGCCAGCAACAATCCCTGGACAGGGGAAGAGCAGTACTTC. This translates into CASNNPWTGEEQYF.

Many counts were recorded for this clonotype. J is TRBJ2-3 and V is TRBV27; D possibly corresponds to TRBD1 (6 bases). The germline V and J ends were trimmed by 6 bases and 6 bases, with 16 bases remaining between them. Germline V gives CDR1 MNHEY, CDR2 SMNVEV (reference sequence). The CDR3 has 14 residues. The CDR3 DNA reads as TGTGCCAGCAGACAACAGGGTAGGGGGGATACGCAGTATTTT. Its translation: CASRQQGRGDTQYF.

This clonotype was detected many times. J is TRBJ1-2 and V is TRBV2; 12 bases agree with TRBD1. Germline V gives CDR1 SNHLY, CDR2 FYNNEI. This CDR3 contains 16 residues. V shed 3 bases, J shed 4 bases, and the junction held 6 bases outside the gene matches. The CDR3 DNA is TGTGCCAGCAGTGATAGGGACAGGGGGCTTGTCTATGGCTACACCTTC. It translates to CASSDRDRGLVYGYTF.

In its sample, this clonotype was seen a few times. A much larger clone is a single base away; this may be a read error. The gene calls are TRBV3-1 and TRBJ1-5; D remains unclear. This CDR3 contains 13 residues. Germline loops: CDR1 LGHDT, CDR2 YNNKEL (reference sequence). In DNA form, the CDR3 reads TGTGCCAGCAGCCAAGATATAAATCGGCCCCAGCATTTT. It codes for CASSQDINRPQHF.

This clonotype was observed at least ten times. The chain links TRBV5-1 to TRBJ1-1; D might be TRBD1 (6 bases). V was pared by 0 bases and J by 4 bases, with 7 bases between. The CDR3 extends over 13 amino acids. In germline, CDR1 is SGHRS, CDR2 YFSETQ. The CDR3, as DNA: TGCGCCAGCAGCTTGGAGGACAGCACTGAAGCTTTCTTT. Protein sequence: CASSLEDSTEAFF.

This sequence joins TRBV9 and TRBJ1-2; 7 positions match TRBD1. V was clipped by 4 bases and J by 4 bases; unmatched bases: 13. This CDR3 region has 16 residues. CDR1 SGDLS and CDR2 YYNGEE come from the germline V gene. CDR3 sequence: CASSTGTARTSYGYTF. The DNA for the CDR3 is TGTGCCAGCAGCACCGGGACAGCTAGAACCAGCTATGGCTACACCTTC.

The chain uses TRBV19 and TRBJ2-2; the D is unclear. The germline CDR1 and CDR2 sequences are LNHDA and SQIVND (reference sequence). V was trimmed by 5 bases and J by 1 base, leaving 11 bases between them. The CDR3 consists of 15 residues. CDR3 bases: TGTGCCAGTAGTCCTTCGCGCCGGAACACCGGGGAGCTGTTTTTT. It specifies CASSPSRRNTGELFF. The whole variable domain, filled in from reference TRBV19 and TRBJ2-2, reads DGGITQSPKYLFRKEGQNVTLSCEQNLNHDAMYWYRQDPGQGLRLIYYSQIVNDFQKGDIAEGYSVSREKKESFPLTVTSAQKNPTAFYLCASSPSRRNTGELFFGEGSRLTVL.

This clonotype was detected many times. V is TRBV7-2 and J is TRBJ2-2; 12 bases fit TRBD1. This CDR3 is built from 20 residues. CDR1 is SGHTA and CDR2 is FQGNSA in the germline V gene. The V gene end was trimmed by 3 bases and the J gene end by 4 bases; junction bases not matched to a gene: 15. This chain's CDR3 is CASSFPGTGGAPYITGELFF. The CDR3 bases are TGTGCCAGCAGCTTTCCCGGGACAGGGGGCGCCCCGTATATCACCGGGGAGCTGTTTTTT.

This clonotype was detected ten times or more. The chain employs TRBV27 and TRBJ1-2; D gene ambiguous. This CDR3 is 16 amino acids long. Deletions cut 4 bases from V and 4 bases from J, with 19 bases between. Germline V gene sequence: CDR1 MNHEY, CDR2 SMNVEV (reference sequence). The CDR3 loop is CASSSFAAREIYGYTF. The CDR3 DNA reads TGTGCCAGCAGTTCCTTCGCTGCACGGGAAATCTATGGCTACACCTTC.

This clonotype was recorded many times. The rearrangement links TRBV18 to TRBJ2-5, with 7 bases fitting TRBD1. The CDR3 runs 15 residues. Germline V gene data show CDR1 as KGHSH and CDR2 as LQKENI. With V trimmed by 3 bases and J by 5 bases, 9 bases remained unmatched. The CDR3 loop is CASSPLGQLTETQYF. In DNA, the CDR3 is TGTGCCAGCTCACCTTTGGGACAGTTAACGGAGACCCAGTACTTC. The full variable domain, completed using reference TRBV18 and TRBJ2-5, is NAGVMQNPRHLVRRRGQEARLRCSPMKGHSHVYWYRQLPEEGLKFMVYLQKENIIDESGMPKERFSAEFPKEGPSILRIQQVVRGDSAAYFCASSPLGQLTETQYFGPGTRLLVL.

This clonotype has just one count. Written as DNA, the CDR3 is TGCAGTGCGGGGACAGGGGGCACTGAAGCTTTCTTT. Translation gives CSAGTGGTEAFF. The chain links TRBV20-1 to TRBJ1-1; 11 bases map to TRBD1. In germline, CDR1 is DFQATT, CDR2 SNEGSKA (reference sequence). J lost 4 bases, V lost 6 bases, and 1 base had no gene match. The CDR3 spans 12 residues.

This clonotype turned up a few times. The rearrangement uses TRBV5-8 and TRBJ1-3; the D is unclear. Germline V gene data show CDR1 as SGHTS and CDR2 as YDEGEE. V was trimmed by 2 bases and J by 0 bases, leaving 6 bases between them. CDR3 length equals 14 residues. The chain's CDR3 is CASSFKSSGNTIYF. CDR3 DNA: TGTGCCAGCAGCTTTAAAAGCTCTGGAAACACCATATATTTT. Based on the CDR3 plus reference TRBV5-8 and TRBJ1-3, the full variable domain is EAGVTQSPTHLIKTRGQQATLRCSPISGHTSVYWYQQALGLGLQFLLWYDEGEERNRGNFPPRFSGRQFPNYSSELNVNALELEDSALYLCASSFKSSGNTIYFGEGSWLTVV.

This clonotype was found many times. The CDR3 reads CASSSQGFRGYTF. The CDR3 DNA follows: TGTGCCAGCAGTTCACAGGGGTTTCGTGGCTACACCTTC. The chain recombines TRBV6-1 with TRBJ1-2, with 7 nucleotides matching TRBD1. The CDR3 runs 13 residues. Germline V gene data show CDR1 as MNHNS and CDR2 as SASEGT. After removal of 5 bases from V and 7 bases from J, the junction contained 7 bases not matched to a gene.

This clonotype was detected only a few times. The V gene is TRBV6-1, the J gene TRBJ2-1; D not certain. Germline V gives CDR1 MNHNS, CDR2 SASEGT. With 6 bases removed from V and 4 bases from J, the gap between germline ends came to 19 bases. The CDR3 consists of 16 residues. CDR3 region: CASSYFSRSDYNEQFF. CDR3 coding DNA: TGTGCCAGCAGCTACTTCTCAAGGTCAGATTACAATGAGCAGTTCTTC.

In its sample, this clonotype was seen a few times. The CDR3 nucleotides read TGTGCCAGCAGTGAAGGGACAGGGAGGGAGGGTCAGCCCCAGCATTTT. Protein: CASSEGTGREGQPQHF. This chain uses TRBV27 with TRBJ1-5, with 9 bases aligning to TRBD1. This CDR3 comprises 16 residues. CDR1 and CDR2 from the germline V gene are MNHEY and SMNVEV (reference sequence). Trimming at V came to 5 bases and at J to 6 bases, leaving 11 bases not matched to a gene.

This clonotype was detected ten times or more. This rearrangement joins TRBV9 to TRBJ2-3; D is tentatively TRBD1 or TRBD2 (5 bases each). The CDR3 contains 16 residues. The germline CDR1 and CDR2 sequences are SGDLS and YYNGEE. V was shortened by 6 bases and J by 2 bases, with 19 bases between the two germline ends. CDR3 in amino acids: CASTLGASLYTDTQYF. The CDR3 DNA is TGTGCCAGCACCCTAGGGGCTAGCCTATACACAGATACGCAGTATTTT.

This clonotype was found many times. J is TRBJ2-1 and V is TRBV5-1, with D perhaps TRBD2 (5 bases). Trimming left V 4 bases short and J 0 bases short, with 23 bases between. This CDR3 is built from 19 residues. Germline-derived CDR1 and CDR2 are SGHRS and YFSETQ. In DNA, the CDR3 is TGCGCCAGCAGCAAGCTGGGCGGGCCTATCTTAAGCTCCTACAATGAGCAGTTCTTC. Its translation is CASSKLGGPILSSYNEQFF.

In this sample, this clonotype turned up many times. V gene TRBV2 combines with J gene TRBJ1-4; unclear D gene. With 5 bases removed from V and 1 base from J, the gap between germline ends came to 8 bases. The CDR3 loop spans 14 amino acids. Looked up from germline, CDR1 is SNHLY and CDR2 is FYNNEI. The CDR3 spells CASSRAVTNEKLFF. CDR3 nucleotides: TGTGCCAGCAGTAGGGCGGTAACTAATGAAAAACTGTTTTTT.

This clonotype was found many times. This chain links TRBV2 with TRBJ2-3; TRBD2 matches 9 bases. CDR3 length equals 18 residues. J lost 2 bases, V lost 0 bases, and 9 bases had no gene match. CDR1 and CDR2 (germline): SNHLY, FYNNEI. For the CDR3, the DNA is TGTGCCAGCAGTGAAGCGACCCTAAGCGGGGGGTACACAGATACGCAGTATTTT. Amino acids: CASSEATLSGGYTDTQYF. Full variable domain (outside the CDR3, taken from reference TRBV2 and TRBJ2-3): EPEVTQTPSHQVTQMGQEVILRCVPISNHLYFYWYRQILGQKVEFLVSFYNNEISEKSEIFDDQFSVERPDGSNFTLKIRSTKLEDSAMYFCASSEATLSGGYTDTQYFGPGTRLTVL.

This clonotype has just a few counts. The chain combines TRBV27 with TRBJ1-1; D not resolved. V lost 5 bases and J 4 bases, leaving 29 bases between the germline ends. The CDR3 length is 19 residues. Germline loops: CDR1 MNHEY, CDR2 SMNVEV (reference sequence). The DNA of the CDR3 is TGTGCCAGCAGTGCCTTTACCCTGACACGGAGGGATATGGGCACTGAAGCTTTCTTT. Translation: CASSAFTLTRRDMGTEAFF.

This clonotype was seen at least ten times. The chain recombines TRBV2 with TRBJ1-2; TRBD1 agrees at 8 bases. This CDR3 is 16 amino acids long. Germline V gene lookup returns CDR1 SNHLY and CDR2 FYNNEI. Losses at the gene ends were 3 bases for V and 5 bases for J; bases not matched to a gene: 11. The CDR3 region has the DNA TGTGCCAGCAGTGATACCATAGGACAGGGTCCGTATGGCTACACCTTC. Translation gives CASSDTIGQGPYGYTF.

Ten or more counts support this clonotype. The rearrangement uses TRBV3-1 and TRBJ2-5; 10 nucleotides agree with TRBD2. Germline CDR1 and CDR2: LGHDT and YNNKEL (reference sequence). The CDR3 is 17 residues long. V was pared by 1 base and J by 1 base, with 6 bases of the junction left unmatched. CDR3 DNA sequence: TGTGCCAGCAGCCAAGGAGATAGCGGGGGGCCCCAAGAGACCCAGTACTTC. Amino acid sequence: CASSQGDSGGPQETQYF.

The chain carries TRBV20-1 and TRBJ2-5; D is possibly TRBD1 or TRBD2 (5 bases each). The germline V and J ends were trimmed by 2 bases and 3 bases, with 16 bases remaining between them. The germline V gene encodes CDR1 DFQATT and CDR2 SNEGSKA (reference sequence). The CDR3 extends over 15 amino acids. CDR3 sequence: CSARIPGTTKETQYF. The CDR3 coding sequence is TGCAGTGCTAGAATCCCTGGGACGACAAAAGAGACCCAGTACTTC.

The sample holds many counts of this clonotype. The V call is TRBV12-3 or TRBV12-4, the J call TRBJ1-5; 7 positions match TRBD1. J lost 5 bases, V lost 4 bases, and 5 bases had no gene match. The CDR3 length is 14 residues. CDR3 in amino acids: CASSWDREDQPQHF. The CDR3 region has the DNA TGTGCCAGCAGTTGGGACAGAGAAGATCAGCCCCAGCATTTT.

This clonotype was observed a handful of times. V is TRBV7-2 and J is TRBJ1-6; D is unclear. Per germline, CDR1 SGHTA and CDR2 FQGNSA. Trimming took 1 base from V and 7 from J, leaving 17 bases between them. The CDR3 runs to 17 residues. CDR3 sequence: CASSLGPRVAGNSPLHF. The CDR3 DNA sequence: TGTGCCAGCAGCTTAGGTCCGCGGGTGGCGGGAAATTCACCCCTCCACTTT.

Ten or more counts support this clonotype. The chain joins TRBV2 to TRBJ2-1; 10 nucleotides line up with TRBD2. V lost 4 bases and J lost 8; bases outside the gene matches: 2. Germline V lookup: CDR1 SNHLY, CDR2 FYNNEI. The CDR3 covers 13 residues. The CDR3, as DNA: TGTGCCAGCAGTGCTAGCGGGGGCTATGAGCAGTTCTTC. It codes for CASSASGGYEQFF.